Shown below are 27 T cell receptor beta chains from a single sample sequenced in a study of PD-1 blockade in classical Hodgkin lymphoma (dated by TCRdb to 2019 to 2021). The meaning of the sample's time point label: cycle 4 day 1 (C4D1), after five to seven weeks of nivolumab. All trial patients had relapsed after autologous stem cell transplantation, with cohorts A, B and C differing in prior brentuximab vedotin exposure. The library was prepared using the immunoSEQ multiplex PCR assay. TCRdb limited this immuneACCESS table to in-frame rearrangements with V and J called. A share of clones is missing; checked studies link under half to unresolved V genes, and the rest is unexplained. The sample table records about 20,000 clones; nearly 80% of these occur just once. 6.5% to 7.5% of the sample lies in the top ten. Material: peripheral blood mononuclear cells (PBMCs), obtained before the fourth cycle of nivolumab. All receptors derive from a human donor with classical Hodgkin lymphoma.

The chain joins TRBV5-3 to TRBJ2-7; TRBD1 is a possible D gene (6 bases). TRBV5-3 is noted as an ORF with a role that remains uncertain. V lost 8 bases, J lost 5 bases, and 17 bases lay in between. The CDR3 totals 13 residues. CDR3 region: CASSTTGYDEQYF. The CDR3 DNA sequence: TGTGCCAGCAGCACCACAGGGTATGACGAGCAGTACTTC.

CDR3 DNA sequence: TGTGCCAGCAATACCCGGGACAAGAACACCGGGGAGCTGTTTTTT. It is translated as CASNTRDKNTGELFF. The rearrangement joins TRBV2 to TRBJ2-2; D is possibly TRBD1 (6 bases). Germline V gives CDR1 SNHLY, CDR2 FYNNEI. The CDR3 extends over 15 amino acids. Trimming shortened V by 7 bases and J by 1 base, and 13 bases separated the two germline ends. The complete variable domain, with remaining parts taken from reference TRBV2 and TRBJ2-2, reads EPEVTQTPSHQVTQMGQEVILRCVPISNHLYFYWYRQILGQKVEFLVSFYNNEISEKSEIFDDQFSVERPDGSNFTLKIRSTKLEDSAMYFCASNTRDKNTGELFFGEGSRLTVL.

This chain joins TRBV4-1 and TRBJ2-7; possibly TRBD2 for D (6 bases). CDR1 is MGHRA, CDR2 YSYEKL, per germline. V lost 4 bases to trimming and J lost 3 bases, with 16 bases between them. The CDR3 loop spans 15 amino acids. The CDR3 loop is CASSPTSSGGYEQYF. As DNA, the CDR3 is TGCGCCAGCAGCCCAACCTCGTCCGGGGGCTACGAGCAGTACTTC.

The chain has TRBV7-2 and TRBJ2-7; no clear D gene. CDR1 is SGHTA, CDR2 FQGNSA, per germline. Trimming took 5 bases from V and 2 from J, leaving 16 bases between them. This CDR3 region has 15 residues. The CDR3 is CASSPIASITYEQYF. The CDR3 DNA reads as TGTGCCAGCAGCCCGATCGCCTCGATCACCTACGAGCAGTACTTC.

This chain links TRBV5-1 with TRBJ2-7; D is ambiguous. CDR3 size: 13 residues. V lost 0 bases and J 0 bases, leaving 4 bases between the germline ends. Germline assignment: CDR1 SGHRS and CDR2 YFSETQ. The CDR3 sequence: CASSLASSYEQYF. The CDR3 DNA reads as TGCGCCAGCAGCTTGGCCAGCTCCTACGAGCAGTACTTC.

V and J are TRBV19 and TRBJ2-3; D assignment may be TRBD1 or TRBD2 (5 bases each). The CDR3 has 18 residues. The germline gives CDR1 LNHDA, CDR2 SQIVND (reference sequence). V gave up 5 bases and J gave up 1 base, with 22 bases separating them. The CDR3 loop reads CASSPSRWGTAGTDTQYF. The CDR3, as DNA: TGTGCCAGTAGTCCCTCCCGATGGGGGACGGCGGGCACAGATACGCAGTATTTT.

The chain combines TRBV7-9 with TRBJ2-1; 10 nucleotides agree with TRBD1. This CDR3 has 16 residues. Germline lookup yields CDR1 SEHNR and CDR2 FQNEAQ (reference sequence). The J segment lost 3 bases and the V segment lost 5 bases, leaving 7 bases of the junction unmatched. The CDR3 is CASSPWTGGIYNEQFF. DNA for the CDR3: TGTGCCAGCAGCCCTTGGACAGGGGGTATCTACAATGAGCAGTTCTTC.

V gene TRBV27 combines with J gene TRBJ2-5; D is unclear. CDR3 size: 14 residues. V was shortened by 3 bases and J by 7 bases, with 15 bases between the two germline ends. Germline lookup yields CDR1 MNHEY and CDR2 SMNVEV (reference sequence). The CDR3 coding sequence is TGTGCCAGCAGTTTCCAGGTCTCCCTGGGGACCCAGTACTTC. As protein: CASSFQVSLGTQYF.

The chain couples TRBV10-1 to TRBJ2-1; 11 bases are shared with TRBD1. CDR3 length: 16 residues. The J segment lost 3 bases and the V segment lost 2 bases, leaving 3 bases of the junction unmatched. Germline lookup yields CDR1 WNHNN and CDR2 SYGVQD (reference sequence). The CDR3 sequence: CASSERGTGGYNEQFF. CDR3 sequence (DNA): TGCGCCAGCAGTGAGAGAGGGACAGGGGGCTACAATGAGCAGTTCTTC.

This chain links TRBV25-1 with TRBJ2-1, with no clear D. CDR1 is MGHDK, CDR2 SYGVNS, per germline. Between the trimmed V and J ends, which lost 2 bases and 0 bases, there was a span of 11 bases. This CDR3 is built from 16 residues. CDR3 sequence reads: CASSERVADSYNEQFF. In DNA form, the CDR3 reads TGTGCCAGCAGTGAACGGGTAGCAGACTCCTACAATGAGCAGTTCTTC.

This clone was seen only a few times. This sample includes further DNA sequences coding for the same CDR3. The V and J genes are TRBV27 and TRBJ2-6; D not resolved. Trimming left V 4 bases short and J 4 bases short, with 2 bases between. This CDR3 region has 12 residues. CDR1 is MNHEY, CDR2 SMNVEV, per germline (reference sequence). CDR3 sequence: CASSSGANVLTF. CDR3 DNA: TGTGCCAGCAGTTCCGGGGCCAACGTCCTGACTTTC.

This clone is large in the sample. The chain combines TRBV27 with TRBJ1-1; perhaps TRBD1 as D (5 bases). Trimming cost V 0 bases and J 7 bases, with 12 bases left between them. CDR3 length: 14 residues. CDR1 and CDR2 from the germline V gene are MNHEY and SMNVEV (reference sequence). CDR3 DNA sequence: TGTGCCAGCAGTTTATCAACAGGCGGGGTTGAAGCTTTCTTT. It yields the protein CASSLSTGGVEAFF.

This clone was recorded a few times. J is TRBJ1-1 and V is TRBV2; D is uncertain. Germline values: CDR1 SNHLY, CDR2 FYNNEI. The CDR3 loop spans 10 amino acids. The germline V and J ends were trimmed by 7 bases and 9 bases, with 9 bases remaining between them. CDR3 in amino acids: CASIVGKAFF. CDR3 nucleotides: TGTGCCAGCATTGTTGGGAAAGCTTTCTTT.

The chain links TRBV4-3 to TRBJ1-6; no clear D. CDR3 length: 15 residues. Germline CDR1 LGHNA, CDR2 YSLEER. Trimming pared 4 bases from V and 6 bases from J, leaving 13 bases between. The CDR3 is CASSPGGTVNSPLHF. In DNA form, the CDR3 reads TGCGCCAGCAGCCCCGGAGGCACGGTTAATTCACCCCTCCACTTT.

DNA of the CDR3: TGTGCCAGCAGCGTATCATTAGACAGTGGGAATTCACCCCTCCACTTT. This codes for CASSVSLDSGNSPLHF. This chain links TRBV9 with TRBJ1-6; the D gene is possibly TRBD1 (5 bases). Germline loops: CDR1 SGDLS, CDR2 YYNGEE. This CDR3 contains 16 residues. V shed 1 base and J shed 7 bases, with 15 bases lying between them.

The chain uses TRBV18 and TRBJ2-1; D is possibly TRBD2 (6 bases). V shed 7 bases and J shed 4 bases, with 11 bases lying between them. The CDR3 spans 13 residues. The germline gives CDR1 KGHSH, CDR2 LQKENI. As DNA, the CDR3 is TGTGCCAGCTGCCTAGCGCAATACAATGAGCAGTTCTTC. Its translation is CASCLAQYNEQFF.

The rearrangement links TRBV4-3 to TRBJ1-1, with D uncertain. Germline V CDR1 and CDR2: LGHNA, YSLEER. The CDR3 runs to 15 residues. Trimming removed 1 base from V and 4 bases from J, with 13 bases in between. The CDR3 protein is CASSQALEGSTEAFF. The CDR3 nucleotides are TGCGCCAGCAGCCAAGCCCTTGAAGGGTCCACTGAAGCTTTCTTT.

Sample share makes this clone medium-sized. The rearrangement links TRBV27 to TRBJ2-1; 8 nucleotides agree with TRBD2. V was clipped by 7 bases and J by 0 bases; unmatched bases: 5. CDR1 and CDR2 from the germline V gene are MNHEY and SMNVEV (reference sequence). The CDR3 contains 15 residues. CDR3 coding DNA: TGTGCCAGCACCTACGGGGGGGTCTCCTACAATGAGCAGTTCTTC. This sequence encodes CASTYGGVSYNEQFF.

The V call is TRBV10-3, the J call TRBJ1-1; 10 bases map to TRBD1. The V and J ends lost 5 bases and 3 bases, in that order; junction bases with no gene match: 9. CDR3 length equals 16 residues. Germline lookup yields CDR1 ENHRY and CDR2 SYGVKD. Here the CDR3 reads CAISPRDRGGHTEAFF. CDR3 nucleotides: TGTGCCATCAGTCCCCGGGACAGGGGCGGTCACACTGAAGCTTTCTTT.

The chain links TRBV5-1 to TRBJ2-1; D is unresolved. V was shortened by 0 bases and J by 0 bases, with 10 bases between the two germline ends. The CDR3 is made up of 16 amino acids. The germline V gene has CDR1 SGHRS and CDR2 YFSETQ. The CDR3 reads CASSLVVSHSYNEQFF. Written as DNA, the CDR3 is TGCGCCAGCAGCTTGGTAGTGAGTCACTCCTACAATGAGCAGTTCTTC.

This clone is medium-sized within its sample. This chain links TRBV7-9 with TRBJ2-2; D is undetermined. The CDR3 totals 13 residues. Trimming removed 3 bases at V and 3 bases at J, with 5 bases between. Germline CDR1 and CDR2: SEHNR and FQNEAQ (reference sequence). The CDR3 nucleotides read TGTGCCAGCAGCTTTGTGGACACCGGGGAGCTGTTTTTT. It specifies CASSFVDTGELFF.

This chain connects TRBV15 to TRBJ1-2; D gene uncertain. CDR3 length equals 12 residues. The V and J ends lost 2 bases and 8 bases respectively, with 9 bases between them. Per germline, CDR1 LNHNV and CDR2 YYDKDF (reference sequence). The CDR3 region has the DNA TGTGCCACCAGCAGAAGGGATGGGGGCTACACCTTC. It encodes CATSRRDGGYTF.

V gene TRBV5-1 combines with J gene TRBJ2-1, with TRBD1 as a possible D gene (6 bases). Germline loops: CDR1 SGHRS, CDR2 YFSETQ. The V and J ends lost 4 bases and 4 bases respectively, with 15 bases between them. CDR3 length equals 15 residues. For the CDR3, the DNA is TGCGCCAGCAGCATCATCACAGGGTCATACAATGAGCAGTTCTTC. It codes for CASSIITGSYNEQFF. Variable domain in full (rest from reference TRBV5-1 and TRBJ2-1): KAGVTQTPRYLIKTRGQQVTLSCSPISGHRSVSWYQQTPGQGLQFLFEYFSETQRNKGNFPGRFSGRQFSNSRSEMNVSTLELGDSALYLCASSIITGSYNEQFFGPGTRLTVL.

The chain links TRBV7-2 to TRBJ2-7; no definite D call. This CDR3 contains 13 residues. Germline V gene sequence: CDR1 SGHTA, CDR2 FQGNSA. V was cut by 4 bases and J by 4 bases, with 11 bases left in between. The CDR3 DNA sequence: TGTGCCAGCAGCTCGGGTTGGGGATACGAGCAGTACTTC. Its translation: CASSSGWGYEQYF.

The chain carries TRBV29-1 and TRBJ1-2; TRBD1 matches at 8 bases. J gave up 2 bases and V 8 bases, and 7 bases lay outside the gene matches. There are 13 residues in the CDR3. Germline V gene lookup returns CDR1 SQVTM and CDR2 ANQGSEA. The CDR3 spells CSTGGQENYGYTF. CDR3 nucleotides: TGCAGCACTGGGGGACAGGAGAACTATGGCTACACCTTC.

This clone appeared a single time. The chain carries TRBV10-2 and TRBJ2-2, with a possible D match to TRBD1 (6 bases). CDR1 and CDR2 from the germline V gene are WSHSY and SAAADI. Deletions cut 9 bases from V and 7 bases from J, with 21 bases between. The CDR3 sequence is 15 residues long. CDR3 DNA: TGCGCCAGTATTCCGGGACACCTCCTGGGCGGGGAGCTGTTTTTT. This translates into CASIPGHLLGGELFF.

CDR3 sequence (DNA): TGTGCCAGCAGTGACAACCCTGCTAACTATGGCTACACCTTC. This codes for CASSDNPANYGYTF. J is TRBJ1-2 and V is TRBV27; no reliable D call. V was cut by 5 bases and J by 0 bases, with 10 bases left in between. The length of the CDR3 is 14 residues. The germline V gene has CDR1 MNHEY and CDR2 SMNVEV (reference sequence).